Presented here are 30 T cell receptor beta chains from one specimen sequenced in a study of CXCR3-negative and CXCR3-positive naive CD8 T cells (dated 2019 in TCRdb). Sequencing used a NextSeq 550. The Human TCR Profiling Kit (MiLaboratory) was used to prepare UMI-labeled 5' RACE TRB cDNA libraries. TCRdb reprocessed the reads and provides one entry for every CDR3 protein sequence; no DNA is given. The sample's table covers around 50,000 distinct CDR3 sequences. The ten largest clones take up roughly 2.3% of the sample. The sequenced sample was naive CXCR3- CD8+ T cells from blood. What this sample's cell subset or site label stands for: CD45RO-CCR7+CD27+CD95- naive CD8+ T cells lacking CXCR3 (TNR3-). These receptors were obtained from a human donor in good health. Some clones in this sample may be carry-over from other donors' samples.

CDR3: CASSETGGRTGELFF. The genes are TRBV9 and TRBJ2-2; absent DNA, TCRdb's TRBD1 call cannot be checked. The germline V gene encodes CDR1 SGDLS and CDR2 YYNGEE. This CDR3 is built from 15 residues.

The chain joins TRBV6-2 or TRBV6-3 to TRBJ2-7; the D gene TCRdb calls, TRBD2, cannot be checked with no DNA. Germline assignment: CDR1 MNHEY and CDR2 SVGEGT. This CDR3 has 14 residues. CDR3 amino acids: CASTEGGPSYEQYF.

V is TRBV7-2 and J is TRBJ1-4; TCRdb names TRBD1, which stays unverified in the absence of DNA. Germline V gene sequence: CDR1 SGHTA, CDR2 FQGNSA. CDR3 length: 19 residues. The CDR3 reads CASSLGPGQGLTTNEKLFF.

This CDR3 is CSARGGGTPLHF. This chain links TRBV20-1 with TRBJ1-6; TCRdb selects TRBD1, and the lack of DNA leaves this call unchecked. The CDR3 consists of 12 residues. CDR1 is DFQATT and CDR2 is SNEGSKA in the germline V gene (reference sequence).

The chain has TRBV7-6 and TRBJ1-1; lacking DNA, the TRBD1 call made by TCRdb goes unchecked. The CDR3 covers 16 residues. Per the germline V gene, CDR1 is SGHVS and CDR2 is FNYEAQ. The CDR3: CASSLSGGAGTTEAFF.

V usage is TRBV5-1 and J usage is TRBJ2-1. CDR3 length: 14 amino acids. Germline lookup yields CDR1 SGHRS and CDR2 YFSETQ. The CDR3: CASSLDRAYNEQFF.

CDR3 amino acids: CSVGEATHEQYF. V gene TRBV29-1 combines with J gene TRBJ2-7; TCRdb's D gene call, TRBD1, goes unchecked for lack of DNA. The CDR3 is 12 residues long. Germline values: CDR1 SQVTM, CDR2 ANQGSEA.

CDR3 in amino acids: CASSPARAGANVLTF. The gene calls are TRBV13 and TRBJ2-6. Germline CDR1 PRHDT, CDR2 FYEKMQ (reference sequence). The CDR3 sequence is 15 residues long.

The chain uses TRBV9 and TRBJ2-1; without DNA, the TCRdb call of TRBD1 cannot be checked. The CDR3 has 19 residues. Germline V gives CDR1 SGDLS, CDR2 YYNGEE. The CDR3 here is CASSPRVQGLLPSYNEQFF.

The chain is built from TRBV7-3 and TRBJ2-2. Germline lookup yields CDR1 SGHTA and CDR2 FQGTGA. CDR3 size: 12 residues. CDR3 region: CASSPNQAELFF.

J is TRBJ2-1 and V is TRBV29-1; there is no DNA to check the TCRdb D call of TRBD1. The CDR3 is 13 residues long. Germline loops: CDR1 SQVTM, CDR2 ANQGSEA. Here the CDR3 reads CSVEVEGANEQFF.

This rearrangement joins TRBV7-9 to TRBJ2-7; without DNA, the TCRdb call of TRBD1 cannot be checked. The CDR3 consists of 14 residues. The V gene's germline CDR1 is SEHNR and CDR2 FQNEAQ (reference sequence). CDR3 sequence: CASSLVGVFDEQYF.

The gene calls are TRBV7-2 and TRBJ1-2; lacking DNA, the TRBD1 call made by TCRdb goes unchecked. CDR1 and CDR2 from the germline V gene are SGHTA and FQGNSA. This CDR3 contains 16 residues. The CDR3 here is CASSLDRDGHNYGYTF.

This CDR3 reads CAIQGDTGELFF. The chain combines TRBV19 with TRBJ2-2; TCRdb's assignment of TRBD1 cannot be checked, as there is no DNA. Germline V gene lookup returns CDR1 LNHDA and CDR2 SQIVND (reference sequence). This CDR3 contains 12 residues.

This chain's CDR3 is CASSQSKGTEAFF. The chain carries TRBV4-2 and TRBJ1-1. The CDR3 length is 13 residues. CDR1 is LGHNA and CDR2 is YNFKEQ in the germline V gene.

V and J are TRBV20-1 and TRBJ2-3; TCRdb names TRBD2, which stays unverified in the absence of DNA. Germline CDR1 and CDR2: DFQATT and SNEGSKA (reference sequence). This CDR3 region has 19 residues. The CDR3 loop reads CSVPPGLAAPNSSTDTQYF.

This chain uses TRBV7-6 with TRBJ2-7. This CDR3 region has 13 residues. Germline V gene sequence: CDR1 SGHVS, CDR2 FNYEAQ. The CDR3 loop reads CASSLAQGYEQYF.

The chain links TRBV7-2 to TRBJ2-3; TCRdb gives TRBD1 as the D gene, but with no DNA this cannot be confirmed. The CDR3 contains 15 residues. Germline V lookup: CDR1 SGHTA, CDR2 FQGNSA. The CDR3 sequence: CASSLGQGATDTQYF.

CDR3 protein: CASSSGLAGGEQFF. The chain has TRBV11-2 and TRBJ2-1; TCRdb outputs TRBD2, but without DNA this stays unchecked. CDR3 size: 14 residues. From germline, CDR1 is SGHAT and CDR2 FQNNGV.

CDR3 residues: CASSDGTGISEQYF. The rearrangement links TRBV28 to TRBJ2-7; there is no DNA to check the TCRdb D call of TRBD1. Germline CDR1 and CDR2: MDHEN and SYDVKM. This CDR3 is built from 14 residues.

V and J are TRBV19 and TRBJ2-1; the D gene TCRdb calls, TRBD2, cannot be checked with no DNA. The CDR3 spans 11 residues. The germline V gene encodes CDR1 LNHDA and CDR2 SQIVND (reference sequence). This CDR3 is CASSMGTAGFF.

This clonotype is labeled medium-sized based on frequency. The CDR3 protein is CASSTDPGVAEQYF. The chain employs TRBV28 and TRBJ2-7; TCRdb names TRBD1, which stays unverified in the absence of DNA. Germline V gene sequence: CDR1 MDHEN, CDR2 SYDVKM. There are 14 residues in the CDR3.

V and J are TRBV28 and TRBJ2-2; TCRdb proposes TRBD1, but this gene call is untestable without DNA. CDR3 size: 15 residues. Germline V lookup: CDR1 MDHEN, CDR2 SYDVKM. CDR3 amino acids: CASSFRGRRVGELFF.

The chain couples TRBV25-1 to TRBJ1-3. Germline V CDR1 and CDR2: MGHDK, SYGVNS. CDR3 length: 11 residues. CDR3 amino acids: CASSPGNTIYF. The full variable domain, completed using reference TRBV25-1 and TRBJ1-3, is EADIYQTPRYLVIGTGKKITLECSQTMGHDKMYWYQQDPGMELHLIHYSYGVNSTEKGDLSSESTVSRIRTEHFPLTLESARPSHTSQYLCASSPGNTIYFGEGSWLTVV.

V usage is TRBV28 and J usage is TRBJ2-3; TCRdb picks TRBD1, but there is no DNA to check that call. The CDR3 runs 14 residues. CDR1 is MDHEN and CDR2 is SYDVKM in the germline V gene. CDR3: CASSFRGVGDTQYF. Supplemented by reference TRBV28 and TRBJ2-3, the full variable domain reads DVKVTQSSRYLVKRTGEKVFLECVQDMDHENMFWYRQDPGLGLRLIYFSYDVKMKEKGDIPEGYSVSREKKERFSLILESASTNQTSMYLCASSFRGVGDTQYFGPGTRLTVL.

This rearrangement joins TRBV20-1 to TRBJ2-4; TCRdb's assignment of TRBD2 cannot be checked, as there is no DNA. The germline gives CDR1 DFQATT, CDR2 SNEGSKA (reference sequence). The CDR3 sequence is 17 residues long. CDR3 protein: CSASASGRALAKNIQYF.

The chain recombines TRBV12-3 or TRBV12-4 with TRBJ2-1; the D call of TRBD2 rests on TCRdb alone, since no DNA is present to check it. This CDR3 region has 15 residues. CDR3 region: CASTGTGPYYNEQFF.

This chain's CDR3 is CASSQDYGDTYYGYTF. This chain uses TRBV4-1 with TRBJ1-2; TCRdb names TRBD1, which stays unverified in the absence of DNA. From germline, CDR1 is MGHRA and CDR2 YSYEKL. The CDR3 is 16 amino acids.

The chain joins TRBV6-4 to TRBJ2-2; TCRdb designates TRBD1, a call that cannot be tested without DNA. The CDR3 is 15 residues long. Germline V gives CDR1 MRHNA, CDR2 SNTAGT. This CDR3 is CASSDSGGRTGELFF.

J is TRBJ1-2 and V is TRBV9; the TCRdb call, TRBD1, lacks DNA for checking. The germline V gene encodes CDR1 SGDLS and CDR2 YYNGEE. The CDR3 length is 14 residues. The CDR3 sequence is CASSSNRGPYGYTF.